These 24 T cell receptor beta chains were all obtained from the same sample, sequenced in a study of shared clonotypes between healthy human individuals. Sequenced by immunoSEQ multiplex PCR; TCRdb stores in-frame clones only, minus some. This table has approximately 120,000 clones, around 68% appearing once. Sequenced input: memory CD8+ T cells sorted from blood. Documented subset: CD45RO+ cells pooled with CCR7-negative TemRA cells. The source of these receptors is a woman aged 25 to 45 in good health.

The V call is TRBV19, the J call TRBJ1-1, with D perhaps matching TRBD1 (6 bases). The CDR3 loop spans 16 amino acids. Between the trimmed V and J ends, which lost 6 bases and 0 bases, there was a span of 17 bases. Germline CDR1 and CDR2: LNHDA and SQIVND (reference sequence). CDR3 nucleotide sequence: TGTGCCAGTAGGATCAGGGACAACCGATTGAACACTGAAGCTTTCTTT. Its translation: CASRIRDNRLNTEAFF.

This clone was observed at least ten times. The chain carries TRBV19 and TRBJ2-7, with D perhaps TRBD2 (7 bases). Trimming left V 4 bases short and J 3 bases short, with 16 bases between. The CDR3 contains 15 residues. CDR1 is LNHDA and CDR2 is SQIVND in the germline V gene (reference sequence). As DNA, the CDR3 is TGTGCCAGTAGTACCGAGGGGGGGCAGATCTACGAGCAGTACTTC. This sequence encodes CASSTEGGQIYEQYF.

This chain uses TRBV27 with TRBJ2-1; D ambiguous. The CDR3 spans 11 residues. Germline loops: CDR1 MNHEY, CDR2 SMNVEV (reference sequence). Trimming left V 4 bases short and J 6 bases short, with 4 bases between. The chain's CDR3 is CASSSINEQFF. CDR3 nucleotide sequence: TGTGCCAGCAGTTCCATCAATGAGCAGTTCTTC.

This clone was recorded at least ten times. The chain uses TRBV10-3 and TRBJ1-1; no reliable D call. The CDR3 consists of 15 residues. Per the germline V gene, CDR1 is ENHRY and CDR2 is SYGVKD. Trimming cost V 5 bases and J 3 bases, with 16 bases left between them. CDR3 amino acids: CAISPEGGRDTEAFF. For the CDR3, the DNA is TGTGCCATCAGTCCTGAGGGAGGGCGCGACACTGAAGCTTTCTTT.

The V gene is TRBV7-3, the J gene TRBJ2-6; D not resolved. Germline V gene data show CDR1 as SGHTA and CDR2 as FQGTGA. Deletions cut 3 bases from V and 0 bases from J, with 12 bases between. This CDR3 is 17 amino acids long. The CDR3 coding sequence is TGTGCCAGCAGCTTGGCCTTGGGCTACTCTGGGGCCAACGTCCTGACTTTC. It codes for CASSLALGYSGANVLTF.

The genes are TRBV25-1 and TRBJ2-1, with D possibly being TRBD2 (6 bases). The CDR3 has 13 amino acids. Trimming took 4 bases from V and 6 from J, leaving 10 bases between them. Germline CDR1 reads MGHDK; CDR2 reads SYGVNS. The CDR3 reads CASSGLDLNEQFF. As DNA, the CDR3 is TGTGCCAGCAGTGGACTAGATCTCAATGAGCAGTTCTTC.

The CDR3 DNA is TGTGCCAGCGGACTGAGCGCGAACACCGGGGAGCTGTTTTTT. This gives the protein CASGLSANTGELFF. J is TRBJ2-2 and V is TRBV2, with a tentative D call TRBD2 (5 bases). CDR1 is SNHLY and CDR2 is FYNNEI in the germline V gene. V was cut by 8 bases and J by 0 bases, with 10 bases left in between. CDR3 size: 14 residues.

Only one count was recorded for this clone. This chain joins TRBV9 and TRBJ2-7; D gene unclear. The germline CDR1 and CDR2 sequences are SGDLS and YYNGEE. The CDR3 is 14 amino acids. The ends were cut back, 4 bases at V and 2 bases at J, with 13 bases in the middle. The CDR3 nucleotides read TGTGCCAGCAGCACCCCTGAATCCCCCTACGAGCAGTACTTC. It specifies CASSTPESPYEQYF.

CDR3: CATSRRTAATNEKLFF. The CDR3 nucleotides read TGTGCCACCAGCAGGAGGACAGCCGCAACTAATGAAAAACTGTTTTTT. The chain carries TRBV15 and TRBJ1-4; D perhaps matches TRBD1 (6 bases). The CDR3 is 16 amino acids. CDR1 is LNHNV, CDR2 YYDKDF, per germline (reference sequence). V lost 3 bases and J lost 0, with 11 bases in between. The variable domain in full, with the rest retrieved from reference TRBV15 and TRBJ1-4, is DAMVIQNPRYQVTQFGKPVTLSCSQTLNHNVMYWYQQKSSQAPKLLFHYYDKDFNNEADTPDNFQSRRPNTSFCFLDIRSPGLGDTAMYLCATSRRTAATNEKLFFGSGTQLSVL.

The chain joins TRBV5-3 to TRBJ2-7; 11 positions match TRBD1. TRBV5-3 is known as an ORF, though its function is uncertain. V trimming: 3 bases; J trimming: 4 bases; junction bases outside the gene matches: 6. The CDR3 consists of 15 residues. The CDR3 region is CARSYGQGAPYEQYF. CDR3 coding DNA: TGTGCCAGAAGCTACGGACAGGGGGCGCCTTACGAGCAGTACTTC.

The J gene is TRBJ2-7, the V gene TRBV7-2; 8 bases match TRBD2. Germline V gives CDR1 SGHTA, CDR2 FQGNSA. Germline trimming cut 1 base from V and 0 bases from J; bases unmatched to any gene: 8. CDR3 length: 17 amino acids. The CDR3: CASSLVPTSDSSYEQYF. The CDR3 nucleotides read TGTGCCAGCAGCTTAGTTCCGACTAGCGATAGCTCCTACGAGCAGTACTTC.

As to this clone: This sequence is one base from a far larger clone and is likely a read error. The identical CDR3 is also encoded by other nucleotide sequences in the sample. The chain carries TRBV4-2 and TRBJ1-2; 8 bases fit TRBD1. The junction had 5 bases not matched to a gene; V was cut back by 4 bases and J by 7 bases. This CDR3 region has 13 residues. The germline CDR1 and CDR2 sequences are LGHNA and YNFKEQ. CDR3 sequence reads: CASSLDRDAGYTF. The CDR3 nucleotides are TGTGCCAGCAGCCTGGACAGGGACGCTGGCTACACCTTC.

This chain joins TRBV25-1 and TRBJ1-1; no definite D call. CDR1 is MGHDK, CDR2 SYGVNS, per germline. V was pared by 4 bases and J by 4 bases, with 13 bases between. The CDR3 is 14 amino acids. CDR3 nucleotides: TGTGCCAGCAGTGGACCACCAGGTACCACTGAAGCTTTCTTT. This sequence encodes CASSGPPGTTEAFF.

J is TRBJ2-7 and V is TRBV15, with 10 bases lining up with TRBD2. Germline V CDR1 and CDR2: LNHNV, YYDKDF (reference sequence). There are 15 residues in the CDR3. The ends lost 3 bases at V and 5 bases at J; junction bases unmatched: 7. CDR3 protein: CATSSSGRAFHEQYF. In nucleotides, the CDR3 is TGTGCCACCAGCAGCAGCGGGAGGGCCTTCCACGAGCAGTACTTC.

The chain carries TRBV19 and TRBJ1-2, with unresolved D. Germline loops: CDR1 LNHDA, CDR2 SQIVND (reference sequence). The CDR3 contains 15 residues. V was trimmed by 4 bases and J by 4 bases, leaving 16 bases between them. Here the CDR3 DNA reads TGTGCCAGTAGTAAGGTGAACGGACCGCTCTATGGCTACACCTTC. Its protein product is CASSKVNGPLYGYTF.

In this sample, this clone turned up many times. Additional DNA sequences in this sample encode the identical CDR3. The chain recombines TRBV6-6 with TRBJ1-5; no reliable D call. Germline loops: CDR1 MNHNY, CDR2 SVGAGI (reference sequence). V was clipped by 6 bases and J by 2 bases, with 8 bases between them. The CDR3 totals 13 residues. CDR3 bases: TGTGCCAGCAGGGCGGTCGGCAATCAGCCCCAGCATTTT. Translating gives CASRAVGNQPQHF.

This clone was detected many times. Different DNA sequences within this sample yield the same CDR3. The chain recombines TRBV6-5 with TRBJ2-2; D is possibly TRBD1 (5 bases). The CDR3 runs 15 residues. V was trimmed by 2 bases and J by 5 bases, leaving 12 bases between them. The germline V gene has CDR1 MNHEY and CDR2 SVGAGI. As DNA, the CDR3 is TGTGCCAGCAGTTACGTAGGAAGGGGAACCGGGGAGCTGTTTTTT. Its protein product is CASSYVGRGTGELFF.

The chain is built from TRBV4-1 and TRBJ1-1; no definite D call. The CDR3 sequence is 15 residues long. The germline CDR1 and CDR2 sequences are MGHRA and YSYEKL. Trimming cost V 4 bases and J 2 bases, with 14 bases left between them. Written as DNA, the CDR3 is TGCGCCAGCAGCCCTACGGGAGGCCTCAACACTGAAGCTTTCTTT. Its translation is CASSPTGGLNTEAFF.

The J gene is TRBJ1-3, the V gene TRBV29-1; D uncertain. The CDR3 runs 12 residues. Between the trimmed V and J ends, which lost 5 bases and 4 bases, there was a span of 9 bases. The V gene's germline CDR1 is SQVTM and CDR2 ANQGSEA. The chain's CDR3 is CSVPTGGNTIYF. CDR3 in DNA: TGCAGCGTTCCCACGGGGGGAAACACCATATATTTT.

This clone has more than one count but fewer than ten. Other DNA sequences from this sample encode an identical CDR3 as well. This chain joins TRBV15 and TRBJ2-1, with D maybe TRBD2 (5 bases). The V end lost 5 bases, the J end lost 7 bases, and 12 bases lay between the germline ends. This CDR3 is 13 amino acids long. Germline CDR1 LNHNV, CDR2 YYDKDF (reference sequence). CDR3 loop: CATSSRRGNEQFF. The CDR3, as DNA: TGTGCCACCAGCTCAAGACGGGGAAATGAGCAGTTCTTC.

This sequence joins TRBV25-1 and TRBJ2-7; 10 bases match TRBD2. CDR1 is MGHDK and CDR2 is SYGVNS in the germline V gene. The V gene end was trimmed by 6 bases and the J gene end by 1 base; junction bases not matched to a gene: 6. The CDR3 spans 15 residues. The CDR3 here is CASSEKTSGSYEQYF. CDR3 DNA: TGTGCCAGCAGCGAGAAGACTAGCGGGTCCTACGAGCAGTACTTC.

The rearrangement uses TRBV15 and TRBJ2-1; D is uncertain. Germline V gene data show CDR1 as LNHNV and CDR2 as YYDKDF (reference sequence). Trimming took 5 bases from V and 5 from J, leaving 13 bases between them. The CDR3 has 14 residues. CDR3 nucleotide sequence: TGTGCCACCAGCCCATCCGAGGTGCACAATGAGCAGTTCTTC. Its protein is CATSPSEVHNEQFF.

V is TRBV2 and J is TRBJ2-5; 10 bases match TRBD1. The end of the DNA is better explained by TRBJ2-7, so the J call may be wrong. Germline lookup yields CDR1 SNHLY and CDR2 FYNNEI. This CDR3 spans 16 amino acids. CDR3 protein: CASSPAAGTGAYEQYF. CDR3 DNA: TGTGCCAGCAGCCCCGCTGCCGGGACAGGGGCCTACGAGCAGTACTTC.

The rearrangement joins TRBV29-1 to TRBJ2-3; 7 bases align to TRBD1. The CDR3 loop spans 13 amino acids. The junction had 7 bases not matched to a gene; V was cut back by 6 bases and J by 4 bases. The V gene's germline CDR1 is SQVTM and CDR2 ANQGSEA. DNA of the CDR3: TGCAGCGTAAGACAGGGCTGGGCAGATACGCAGTATTTT. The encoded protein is CSVRQGWADTQYF.